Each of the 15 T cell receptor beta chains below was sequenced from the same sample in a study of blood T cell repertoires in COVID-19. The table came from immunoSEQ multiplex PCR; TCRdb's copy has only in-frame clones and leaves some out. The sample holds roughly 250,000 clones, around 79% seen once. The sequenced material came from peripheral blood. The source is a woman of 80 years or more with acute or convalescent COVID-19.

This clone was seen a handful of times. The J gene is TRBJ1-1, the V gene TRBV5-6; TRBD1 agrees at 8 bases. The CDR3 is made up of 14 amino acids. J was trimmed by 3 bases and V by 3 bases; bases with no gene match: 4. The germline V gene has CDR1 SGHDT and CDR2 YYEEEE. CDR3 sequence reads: CASSYRTGYTEAFF. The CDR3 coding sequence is TGTGCCAGCAGCTACCGGACAGGGTACACTGAAGCTTTCTTT.

CDR3 amino acids: CASSLDGRGGTDTQYF. CDR3 sequence (DNA): TGCGCCAGCAGCTTGGACGGGAGAGGCGGCACAGATACGCAGTATTTT. The chain is built from TRBV5-1 and TRBJ2-3; D is possibly TRBD2 (6 bases). This CDR3 is 16 amino acids long. Germline V gene lookup returns CDR1 SGHRS and CDR2 YFSETQ. The V gene lost 0 bases and the J gene lost 1 base, with 12 bases spanning the gap. Filled out from reference TRBV5-1 and TRBJ2-3, the complete variable domain reads KAGVTQTPRYLIKTRGQQVTLSCSPISGHRSVSWYQQTPGQGLQFLFEYFSETQRNKGNFPGRFSGRQFSNSRSEMNVSTLELGDSALYLCASSLDGRGGTDTQYFGPGTRLTVL.

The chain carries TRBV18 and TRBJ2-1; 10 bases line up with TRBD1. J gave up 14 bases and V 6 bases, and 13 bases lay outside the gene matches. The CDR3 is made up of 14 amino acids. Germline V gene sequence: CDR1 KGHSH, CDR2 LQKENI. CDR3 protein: CASSLNRDRGGEFF. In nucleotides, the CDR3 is TGTGCCAGCTCTCTCAATCGGGACAGGGGTGGTGAGTTCTTC.

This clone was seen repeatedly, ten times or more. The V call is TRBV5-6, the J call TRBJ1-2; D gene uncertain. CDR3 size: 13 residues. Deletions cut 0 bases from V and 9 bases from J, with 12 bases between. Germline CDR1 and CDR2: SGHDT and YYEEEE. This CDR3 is CASSLARRGSYTF. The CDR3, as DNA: TGTGCCAGCAGCTTGGCGCGAAGAGGGAGCTACACCTTC.

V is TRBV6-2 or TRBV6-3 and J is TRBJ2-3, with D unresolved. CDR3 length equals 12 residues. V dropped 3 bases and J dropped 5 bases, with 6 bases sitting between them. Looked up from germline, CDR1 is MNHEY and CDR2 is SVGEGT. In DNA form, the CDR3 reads TGTGCCAGCAGTTATGAGATAGATACGCAGTATTTT. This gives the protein CASSYEIDTQYF.

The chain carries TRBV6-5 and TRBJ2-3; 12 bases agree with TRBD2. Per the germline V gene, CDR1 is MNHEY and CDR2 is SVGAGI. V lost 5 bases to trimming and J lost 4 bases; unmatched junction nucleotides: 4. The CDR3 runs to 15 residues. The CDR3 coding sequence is TGTGCCAGCAGTCGGACTAGCGGGGTCTCAGATACGCAGTATTTT. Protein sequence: CASSRTSGVSDTQYF.

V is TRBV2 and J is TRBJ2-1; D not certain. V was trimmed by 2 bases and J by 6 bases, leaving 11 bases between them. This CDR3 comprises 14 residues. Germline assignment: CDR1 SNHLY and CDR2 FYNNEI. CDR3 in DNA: TGTGCCAGCAGTGAACTGTCAAACGGCAATGAGCAGTTCTTC. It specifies CASSELSNGNEQFF.

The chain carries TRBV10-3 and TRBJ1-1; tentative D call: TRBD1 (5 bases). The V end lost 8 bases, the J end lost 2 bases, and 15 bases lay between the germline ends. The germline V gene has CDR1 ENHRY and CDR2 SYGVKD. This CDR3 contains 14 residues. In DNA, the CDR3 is TGTGCCATCGGCCAGGGTGGCTCAAACACTGAAGCTTTCTTT. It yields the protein CAIGQGGSNTEAFF.

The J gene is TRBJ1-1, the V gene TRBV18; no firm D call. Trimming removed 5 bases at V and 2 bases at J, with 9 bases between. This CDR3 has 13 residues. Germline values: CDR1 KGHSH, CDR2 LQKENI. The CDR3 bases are TGTGCCAGCTCATCCAGCGTCAACACTGAAGCTTTCTTT. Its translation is CASSSSVNTEAFF.

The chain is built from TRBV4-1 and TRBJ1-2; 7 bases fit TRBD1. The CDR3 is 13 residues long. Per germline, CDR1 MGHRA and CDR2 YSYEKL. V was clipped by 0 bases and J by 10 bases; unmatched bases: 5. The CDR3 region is CASSQDGQGDYTF. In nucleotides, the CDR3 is TGCGCCAGCAGCCAAGATGGGCAGGGGGACTACACCTTC.

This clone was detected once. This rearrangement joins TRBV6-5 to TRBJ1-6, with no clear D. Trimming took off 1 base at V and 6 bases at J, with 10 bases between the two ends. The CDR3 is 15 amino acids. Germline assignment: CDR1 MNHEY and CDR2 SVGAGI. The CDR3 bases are TGTGCCAGCAGTTACTTCCCCACTATTAATTCACCCCTCCACTTT. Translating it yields CASSYFPTINSPLHF.

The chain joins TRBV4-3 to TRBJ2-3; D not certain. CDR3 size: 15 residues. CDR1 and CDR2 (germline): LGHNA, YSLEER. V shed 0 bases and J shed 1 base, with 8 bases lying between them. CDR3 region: CASSQDRLGTDTQYF. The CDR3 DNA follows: TGCGCCAGCAGCCAAGATCGTCTAGGCACAGATACGCAGTATTTT.

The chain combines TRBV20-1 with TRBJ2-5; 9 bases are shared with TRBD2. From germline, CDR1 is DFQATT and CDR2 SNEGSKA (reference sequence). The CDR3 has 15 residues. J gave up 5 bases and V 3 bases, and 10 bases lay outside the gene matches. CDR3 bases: TGCAGTGCTAGTCAGGCGGGAGGGTGGTGGGAGACCCAGTACTTC. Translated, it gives CSASQAGGWWETQYF.

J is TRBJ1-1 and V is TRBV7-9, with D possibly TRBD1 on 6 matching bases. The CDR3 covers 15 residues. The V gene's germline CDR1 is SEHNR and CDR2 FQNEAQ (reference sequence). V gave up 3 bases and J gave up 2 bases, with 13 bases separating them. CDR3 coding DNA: TGTGCCAGCAGCTTTCAGGGGATCGGCAACACTGAAGCTTTCTTT. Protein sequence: CASSFQGIGNTEAFF.

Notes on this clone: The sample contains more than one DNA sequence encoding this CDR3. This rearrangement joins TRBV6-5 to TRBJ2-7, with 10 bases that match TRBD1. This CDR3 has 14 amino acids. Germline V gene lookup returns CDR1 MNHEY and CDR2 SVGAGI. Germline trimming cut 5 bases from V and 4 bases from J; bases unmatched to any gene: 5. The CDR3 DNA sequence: TGTGCCAGCAGTCGGGACAGGGGTTCGTACGAGCAGTACTTC. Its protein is CASSRDRGSYEQYF.